This TCR beta chain was profiled in a study of T cell changes during pregnancy in multiple sclerosis. Sequenced by immunoSEQ multiplex PCR; TCRdb stores in-frame clones only, minus some. The sample consists of approximately 130,000 clones, about 95% of them appearing once. Trimming stripped 2 bases from V and 2 bases from J, with 9 bases between. CDR1 is ENHRY and CDR2 is SYGVKD in the germline V gene. The CDR3 totals 14 residues. The TCR comes from a female donor with multiple sclerosis, enrolled in a pregnancy study. J is TRBJ1-2 and V is TRBV10-3, with a tentative D call TRBD1 (5 bases). The specimen comprised peripheral blood, sampled after pregnancy. CDR3 in DNA: TGTGCCATCAGTGAGACGACAGCGAACTATGGCTACACCTTC. Translated, it gives CAISETTANYGYTF.